This T cell receptor beta chain was identified in a study of blood T cell repertoires in COVID-19. Overall study context: Nucleic acid was either cDNA or gDNA, and it came from T cells, B-cell-depleted T cells, or PBMCs.

This CDR3 has 13 residues. Trimming took 6 bases from V and 10 from J, leaving 16 bases between them. Germline CDR1 LNHNV, CDR2 YYDKDF (reference sequence). Per the original data handling: The assay estimated nucleated cells by amplifying reference gene primers. Here immunoSEQ multiplex PCR was the method, and the copy in TCRdb shows in-frame clones only, minus some. The V and J calls and clone size come from that table; D and trimming were worked out from the DNA. The sample consists of around 190,000 clones, approximately 84% of them appearing once. Sequenced: peripheral blood. The V and J genes are TRBV15 and TRBJ2-1; D uncertain. This sequence originates from a human donor in a cohort sampled during active COVID-19. CDR3: CATSVHGSSEQFF. As DNA, the CDR3 is TGTGCCACCAGTGTACACGGGTCTTCGGAGCAGTTCTTC.